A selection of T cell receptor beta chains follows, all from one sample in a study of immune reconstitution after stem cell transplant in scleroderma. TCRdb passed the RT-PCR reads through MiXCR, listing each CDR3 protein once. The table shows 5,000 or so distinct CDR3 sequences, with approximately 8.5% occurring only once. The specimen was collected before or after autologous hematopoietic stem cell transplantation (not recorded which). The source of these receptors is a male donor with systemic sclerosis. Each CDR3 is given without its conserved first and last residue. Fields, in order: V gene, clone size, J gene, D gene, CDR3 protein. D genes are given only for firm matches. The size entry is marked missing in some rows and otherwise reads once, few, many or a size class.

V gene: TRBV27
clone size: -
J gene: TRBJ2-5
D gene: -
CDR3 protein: ASSWGELISLAQY

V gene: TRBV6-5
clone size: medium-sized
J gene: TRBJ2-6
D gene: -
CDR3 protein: ASQQPGPGANVLT

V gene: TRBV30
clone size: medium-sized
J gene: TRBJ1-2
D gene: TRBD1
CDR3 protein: AGPTGANYGYT

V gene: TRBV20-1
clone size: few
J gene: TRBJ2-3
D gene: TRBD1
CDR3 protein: ASQGQGWADTQY

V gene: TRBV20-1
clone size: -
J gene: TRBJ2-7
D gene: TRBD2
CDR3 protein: SARLAVTYEQY

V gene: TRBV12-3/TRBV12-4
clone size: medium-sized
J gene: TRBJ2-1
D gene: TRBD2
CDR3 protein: ASTDMTSGANEQF

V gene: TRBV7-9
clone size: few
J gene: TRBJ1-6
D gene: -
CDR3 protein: ASSNQAGNSPLH

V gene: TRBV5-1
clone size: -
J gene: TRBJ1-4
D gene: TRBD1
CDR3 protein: ASSRVTGVREKLF

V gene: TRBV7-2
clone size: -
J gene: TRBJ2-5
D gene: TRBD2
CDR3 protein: ASSLTTGLAGVSVETQY

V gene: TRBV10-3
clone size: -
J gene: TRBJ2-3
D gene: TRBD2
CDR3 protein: AIRAGLAGALYTDTQY

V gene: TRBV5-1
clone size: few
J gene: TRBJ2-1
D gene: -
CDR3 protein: ASSLGGASYNEQF

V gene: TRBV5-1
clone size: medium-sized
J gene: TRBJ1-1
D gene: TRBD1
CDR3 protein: ASSTRTGNTEAF

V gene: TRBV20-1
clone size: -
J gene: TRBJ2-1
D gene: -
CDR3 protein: SASSLGEQF

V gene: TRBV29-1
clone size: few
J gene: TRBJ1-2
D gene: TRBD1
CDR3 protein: SAGGGQGRGYT